The 13 T cell receptor beta chains below were found in one sample sequenced in a study of cytomegalovirus exposure and HLA in healthy donors. TCRdb's copy holds only in-frame clones and misses some; the assay was immunoSEQ multiplex PCR. The sample has about 58,000 clones, 90% seen once. The sample was PBMCs. These TCRs come from a man younger than 30 in good health and CMV-seronegative.

The J gene is TRBJ2-1, the V gene TRBV6-4; 8 positions match TRBD1. Trimming took 4 bases from V and 7 from J; bases not matched to a gene: 9. The CDR3 is made up of 15 amino acids. Germline lookup yields CDR1 MRHNA and CDR2 SNTAGT. The CDR3 DNA is TGTGCCAGCAGTGTTCCAGGACAGGGAAGAAATGAGCAGTTCTTC. Its translation: CASSVPGQGRNEQFF.

V usage is TRBV5-1 and J usage is TRBJ2-7, with 7 bases fitting TRBD1. Germline trimming cut 4 bases from V and 8 bases from J; bases unmatched to any gene: 3. The CDR3 runs 11 residues. CDR1 and CDR2 from the germline V gene are SGHRS and YFSETQ. The CDR3 spells CASSRTGKQYF. DNA of the CDR3: TGCGCCAGCAGCCGGACAGGCAAGCAGTACTTC.

The chain combines TRBV15 with TRBJ1-1; 8 bases map to TRBD1. The germline V gene has CDR1 LNHNV and CDR2 YYDKDF (reference sequence). The CDR3 runs 13 residues. V was pared by 4 bases and J by 4 bases, with 2 bases of the junction left unmatched. CDR3 loop: CATSKTGGTEAFF. CDR3 bases: TGTGCCACCAGCAAAACAGGGGGCACTGAAGCTTTCTTT.

The sample holds a few counts of this clone. One end of the junction does not line up with germline, which may come from a read error. The chain combines TRBV7-2 with TRBJ2-1; TRBD2 matches at 8 bases. From germline, CDR1 is SGHTA and CDR2 FQGNSA. The CDR3 is 17 residues long. The CDR3 sequence is CASSLAPSGSSYNEQFF. Written as DNA, the CDR3 is TGTGCCAGCAGCCTAGCACCAAGCGGGAGTTCCTACAATGAGCAGTTCTTC.

This clone came up once. The chain uses TRBV19 and TRBJ2-3; tentatively, D is TRBD1 (6 bases). Germline V gene sequence: CDR1 LNHDA, CDR2 SQIVND (reference sequence). CDR3 size: 16 residues. Trimming took off 10 bases at V and 0 bases at J, with 20 bases between the two ends. The CDR3 region is CATGQFFPSSTDTQYF. The CDR3 DNA reads as TGTGCCACAGGACAGTTTTTCCCATCTAGCACAGATACGCAGTATTTT.

The V call is TRBV7-2, the J call TRBJ2-1, with 8 nucleotides matching TRBD2. The length of the CDR3 is 12 residues. After removal of 3 bases from V and 13 bases from J, the junction contained 5 bases not matched to a gene. The V gene's germline CDR1 is SGHTA and CDR2 FQGNSA. CDR3 residues: CASSLSGGGQFF. In DNA form, the CDR3 reads TGTGCCAGCAGCTTGTCGGGAGGGGGTCAGTTCTTC.

The chain has TRBV6-1 and TRBJ2-7; weak D call: TRBD1 (6 bases). V lost 3 bases, J lost 6 bases, and 18 bases lay in between. The CDR3 consists of 15 residues. Germline CDR1 MNHNS, CDR2 SASEGT. The CDR3 loop is CASSDGAQGRAEQYF. As DNA, the CDR3 is TGTGCCAGCAGTGATGGAGCACAGGGTCGGGCCGAGCAGTACTTC.

The chain carries TRBV2 and TRBJ1-4; the D gene is possibly TRBD1 (5 bases). With 7 bases removed from V and 5 bases from J, the gap between germline ends came to 11 bases. The length of the CDR3 is 13 residues. The germline V gene encodes CDR1 SNHLY and CDR2 FYNNEI. CDR3 sequence: CASTRQGNEKLFF. The DNA for the CDR3 is TGTGCCAGCACTAGGCAGGGAAATGAAAAACTGTTTTTT.

This chain uses TRBV29-1 with TRBJ2-1; D is ambiguous. The length of the CDR3 is 13 residues. Germline V gene lookup returns CDR1 SQVTM and CDR2 ANQGSEA. The V gene lost 4 bases and the J gene lost 6 bases, with 13 bases spanning the gap. The CDR3 loop is CSVGSNLRNEQFF. The CDR3 DNA is TGCAGCGTTGGGTCGAATCTACGCAATGAGCAGTTCTTC.

The rearrangement joins TRBV11-3 to TRBJ1-1, with no clear D. The germline V gene encodes CDR1 SGHNT and CDR2 YENEEA. The CDR3 totals 9 residues. Trimming took 8 bases from V and 11 from J, leaving 9 bases between them. The CDR3 DNA follows: TGTGCCAGCTCCCCCGGGGCTTTCTTT. It yields the protein CASSPGAFF. Full variable domain (missing parts from reference TRBV11-3 and TRBJ1-1): EAGVVQSPRYKIIEKKQPVAFWCNPISGHNTLYWYLQNLGQGPELLIRYENEEAVDDSQLPKDRFSAERLKGVDSTLKIQPAELGDSAVYLCASSPGAFFGQGTRLTVV.

The chain is built from TRBV28 and TRBJ2-7; D not resolved. The CDR3 is made up of 12 amino acids. The germline V gene has CDR1 MDHEN and CDR2 SYDVKM. The V gene lost 5 bases and the J gene lost 0 bases, with 5 bases spanning the gap. CDR3 in amino acids: CASSPSSYEQYF. The CDR3, as DNA: TGTGCCAGCAGTCCGAGCTCCTACGAGCAGTACTTC.

This rearrangement joins TRBV28 to TRBJ2-1, with 7 bases matching TRBD2. The CDR3 length is 14 residues. Germline-derived CDR1 and CDR2 are MDHEN and SYDVKM. V shed 4 bases and J 2 bases; nucleotides not matched to a gene: 2. CDR3 sequence reads: CASSSSGAYNEQFF. As DNA, the CDR3 is TGTGCCAGCAGTTCTAGCGGAGCCTACAATGAGCAGTTCTTC.

V and J are TRBV19 and TRBJ1-1; a weak D match, TRBD1 (5 bases). V dropped 1 base and J dropped 0 bases, with 9 bases sitting between them. Looked up from germline, CDR1 is LNHDA and CDR2 is SQIVND (reference sequence). The CDR3 is made up of 15 amino acids. The CDR3 spells CASSIVQGLNTEAFF. CDR3 sequence (DNA): TGTGCCAGTAGTATAGTGCAGGGCCTGAACACTGAAGCTTTCTTT.